This is a list of T cell receptor beta chains from one sample in a study of OX40 agonist ivuxolimab in advanced cancers. The data were produced by immunoSEQ multiplex PCR, yet TCRdb's version contains in-frame clones alone and is incomplete. The data show more than 65,000 clones, with around 85% seen just once and 0.8% to 1% held by the top ten. Here the sequenced sample was CD4+ or CD8+ T cells sorted from blood, taken in a trial of the OX40 agonist ivuxolimab. These TCRs come from an adult with an advanced solid tumor such as melanoma, head and neck, liver or kidney cancer. CDR3s include the opening cysteine and the closing phenylalanine or tryptophan. Each record gives: V gene, CDR3 protein.

V gene: TRBV28
CDR3 protein: CASSSTGGISYEQYF

V gene: TRBV14
CDR3 protein: CASSKIGVTGWNSPLHF

V gene: TRBV7-6
CDR3 protein: CASSFTYAAGETQYF

V gene: TRBV29-1
CDR3 protein: CSVGTDSNQPQHF

V gene: TRBV27
CDR3 protein: CASSRTGGYEQYF

V gene: TRBV28
CDR3 protein: CASRPPGWDSPLHF

V gene: TRBV6-1
CDR3 protein: CASSPGPSYSPLHF

V gene: TRBV27
CDR3 protein: CASSFVLQEGTGELFF

V gene: TRBV28
CDR3 protein: CASYSGGGAGNTIYF

V gene: TRBV6-1
CDR3 protein: CASSEPGTTTKNIQYF

V gene: TRBV7-3
CDR3 protein: CASSIHRNSYNSPLHF

V gene: TRBV6-6
CDR3 protein: CASSYTGQGGADTQYF

V gene: TRBV19
CDR3 protein: CASSSPSPGTAYGYTF

V gene: TRBV7-9
CDR3 protein: CASSSGRPGYTF

V gene: TRBV2
CDR3 protein: CASSSTVLSGANVLTF

V gene: TRBV4-1
CDR3 protein: CASSPGRGVTNSPLHF

V gene: TRBV19
CDR3 protein: CASTYSSTDTQYF

V gene: TRBV6-5
CDR3 protein: CASSYSGENYGYTF

V gene: TRBV4-1
CDR3 protein: CASSQVSGQVALKNYGYTF

V gene: TRBV21-1
CDR3 protein: CASSKDIRRWSSSYNSPLHF

V gene: TRBV10-3
CDR3 protein: CAISESGPEQYF

V gene: TRBV25-1
CDR3 protein: CASSEEGLREQYF

V gene: TRBV4-1
CDR3 protein: CASSQFRTGNYGYTF

V gene: TRBV6-5
CDR3 protein: CASSYSREGHTEAFF

V gene: TRBV5-6
CDR3 protein: CASSPLGGGYEQYF

V gene: TRBV30
CDR3 protein: CAGSAVLLDNEQFF

V gene: TRBV11-2
CDR3 protein: CASSANMGLNSPLHF

V gene: TRBV2
CDR3 protein: CASSKLAPNTGELFF

V gene: TRBV30
CDR3 protein: CAWSKSVRAAELFF

V gene: TRBV2
CDR3 protein: CASSEARAQPQHF

V gene: TRBV4-3
CDR3 protein: CASSQDSREKLFF

V gene: TRBV9
CDR3 protein: CASSVPRGALYGYTF

V gene: TRBV19
CDR3 protein: CASRTDRGETQYF

V gene: TRBV11-3
CDR3 protein: CASSRPSTEAFF

V gene: TRBV27
CDR3 protein: CARPPDTGELFF

V gene: TRBV6-5
CDR3 protein: CASSQTQGRSTEAFF

V gene: TRBV7-2
CDR3 protein: CASSFTGAVGNTIYF

V gene: TRBV11-3
CDR3 protein: CASSPRQGSTDTQYF

V gene: TRBV18
CDR3 protein: CASSPPSSGLYNEQFF

V gene: TRBV4-1
CDR3 protein: CASSPSAGANYGYTF

V gene: TRBV7-7
CDR3 protein: CASSLARLAGSPYNEQFF

V gene: TRBV11-3
CDR3 protein: CASRAGTEQYF

V gene: TRBV7-9
CDR3 protein: CASSFGEEGNEQFF

V gene: TRBV7-3
CDR3 protein: CASSPSGTGVYNEQFF